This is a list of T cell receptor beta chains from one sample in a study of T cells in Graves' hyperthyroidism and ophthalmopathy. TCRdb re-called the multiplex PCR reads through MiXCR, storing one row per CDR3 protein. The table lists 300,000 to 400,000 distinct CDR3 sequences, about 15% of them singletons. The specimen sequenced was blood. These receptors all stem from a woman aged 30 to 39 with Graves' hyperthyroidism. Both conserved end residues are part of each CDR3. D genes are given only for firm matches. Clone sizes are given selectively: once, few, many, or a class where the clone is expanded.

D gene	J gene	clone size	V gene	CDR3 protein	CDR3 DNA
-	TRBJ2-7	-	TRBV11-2	CASSFDWVQREQYF	TGTGCCAGCAGCTTCGATTGGGTACAACGGGAGCAGTACTTC
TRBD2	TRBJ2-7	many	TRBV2	CASSEVLAGYEQYF	TGTGCCAGCAGTGAAGTGCTAGCGGGGTACGAGCAGTACTTC
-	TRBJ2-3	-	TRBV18	CASSPMDTDTQYF	TGTGCCAGCTCACCAATGGACACAGATACGCAGTATTTT
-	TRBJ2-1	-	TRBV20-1	CSARDGRSRNEQFF	TGCAGTGCTAGAGATGGGCGGAGTCGAAATGAGCAGTTCTTC
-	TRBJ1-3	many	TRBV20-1	CSARPTGWNTIYF	TGCAGTGCTAGACCTACAGGGTGGAACACCATATATTTT
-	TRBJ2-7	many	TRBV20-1	CSARDPKDFYEQYF	TGCAGTGCTAGAGACCCCAAGGACTTCTACGAGCAGTACTTC
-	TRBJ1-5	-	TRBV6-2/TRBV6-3	CASSRVGNQSQHF	TGTGCCAGCAGTCGCGTAGGCAATCAGTCCCAGCATTTT
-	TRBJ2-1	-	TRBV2	CASTDDRNDSPKRVF	TGTGCCAGCACCGACGACAGGAACGACTCACCCAAAAGGGTCTTC
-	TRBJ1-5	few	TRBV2	CASSISQIRGQPQHF	TGTGCCAGCAGTATCTCCCAGATTCGGGGTCAGCCCCAGCATTTT
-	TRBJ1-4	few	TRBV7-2	CASSLDPSTNEKLFF	TGTGCCAGCAGCTTAGATCCGTCAACTAATGAAAAACTGTTTTTT
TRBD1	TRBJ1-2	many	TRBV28	CASSGQVTYGYTF	TGTGCCAGCTCGGGACAGGTGACTTATGGCTACACCTTC
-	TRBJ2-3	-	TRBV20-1	CSARRQLRTDTQYF	TGCAGTGCTAGGCGGCAGCTGCGCACAGATACGCAGTATTTT
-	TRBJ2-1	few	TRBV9	CASSVRGGDSGDEQFF	TGTGCCAGCAGCGTCAGAGGGGGGGACTCTGGCGATGAGCAGTTCTTC
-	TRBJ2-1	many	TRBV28	CASSFSGVLNEQFF	TGTGCCAGCAGTTTCTCCGGGGTTCTCAATGAGCAGTTCTTC
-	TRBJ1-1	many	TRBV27	CASSFLNSEAFF	TGTGCCAGCAGTTTTTTAAATTCTGAAGCTTTCTTT
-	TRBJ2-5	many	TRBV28	CASSSSQIPETQYF	TGTGCCAGCAGTTCCTCACAGATCCCAGAGACCCAGTACTTC
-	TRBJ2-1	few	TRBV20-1	CSAKKQGSSSYNEQFF	TGCAGTGCCAAAAAACAGGGTTCTAGCTCCTACAATGAGCAGTTCTTC
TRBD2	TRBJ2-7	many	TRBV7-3	CASSPDGGSSYEQYF	TGTGCCAGCAGCCCGGACGGGGGGAGCTCCTACGAGCAGTACTTC
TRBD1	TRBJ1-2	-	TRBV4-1	CASSQQGANYGYTF	TGCGCCAGCAGCCAACAGGGGGCTAACTATGGCTACACCTTC
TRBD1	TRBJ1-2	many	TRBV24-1	CATRDSTGVEGYTF	TGTGCCACCAGGGACTCGACAGGGGTGGAGGGCTACACCTTC
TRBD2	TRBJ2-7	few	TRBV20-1	CSAREPRDYPYEQYF	TGCAGTGCTAGAGAACCCCGGGACTATCCCTACGAGCAGTACTTC
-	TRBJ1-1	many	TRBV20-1	CSAFADTGTEAFF	TGCAGTGCTTTTGCGGATACGGGGACTGAAGCTTTCTTT
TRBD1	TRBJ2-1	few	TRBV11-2	CASSLEPGTGINNEQSF	TGTGCCAGCAGCTTAGAACCCGGGACAGGGATTAACAATGAGCAGTCCTTC
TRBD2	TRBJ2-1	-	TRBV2	CASSQRESPPNEQFF	TGTGCCAGCAGCCAGCGGGAGAGTCCCCCCAATGAGCAGTTCTTC
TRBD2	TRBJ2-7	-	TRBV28	CASRIEGRGEQYF	TGTGCCAGCAGGATCGAGGGGAGGGGCGAGCAGTACTTC
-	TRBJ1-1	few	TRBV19	CASKWDSRNTEAFF	TGTGCCAGTAAGTGGGACTCTCGTAACACTGAAGCTTTCTTT
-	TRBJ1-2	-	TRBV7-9	CASSFVSDDGYTF	TGTGCCAGCAGCTTTGTTTCCGATGACGGCTACACCTTC
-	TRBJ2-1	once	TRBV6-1	CASSEGPWDEQFF	TGTGCCAGCAGTGAGGGACCCTGGGATGAGCAGTTCTTC
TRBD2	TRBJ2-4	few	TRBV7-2	CASSPAGGGDIQYF	TGTGCCAGCAGCCCGGCGGGGGGGGGGGACATTCAGTACTTC
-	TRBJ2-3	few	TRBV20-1	CSASWDSTDTQYF	TGCAGTGCTAGTTGGGACAGCACAGATACGCAGTATTTT
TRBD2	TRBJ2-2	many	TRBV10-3	CATGTSGRADTGELFF	TGTGCCACCGGGACTAGCGGGAGGGCCGACACCGGGGAGCTGTTTTTT
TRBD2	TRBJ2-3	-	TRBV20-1	CSARDETSGTDTQYF	TGCAGTGCTAGAGATGAGACTAGCGGTACAGATACGCAGTATTTT